The 18 T cell receptor beta chains below all came from one sample that was sequenced in a study of identical twins. TCRdb re-called the 5' RACE reads with MiXCR, one entry per CDR3 protein. This sample has approximately 470,000 distinct CDR3 sequences, with approximately 14% found just once. These records were also assigned to another study, of yellow fever vaccine responses in identical twins.

The sample consisted of CD4+ T cells sorted from blood. The receptors derive from a young woman in good health.

This clonotype has just a few counts. The J gene is TRBJ2-2, the V gene TRBV6-6; D unclear. V gave up 10 bases and J gave up 2 bases, with 11 bases separating them. The germline CDR1 and CDR2 sequences are MNHNY and SVGAGI (reference sequence). CDR3 size: 13 residues. The CDR3 is CATRTANTGELFF. The CDR3 DNA follows: TGTGCCACCAGGACCGCCAACACCGGGGAGCTGTTTTTT.

This clonotype was observed a few times. This chain links TRBV4-3 with TRBJ2-3; 11 bases align to TRBD2. The germline gives CDR1 LGHNA, CDR2 YSLEER. The CDR3 loop spans 18 amino acids. Trimming cost V 0 bases and J 0 bases; bases outside gene matches: 5. CDR3 DNA sequence: TGCGCCAGCAGCCAAGATTTGACTAGCGGGATCAGCACAGATACGCAGTATTTT. As protein: CASSQDLTSGISTDTQYF.

The rearrangement links TRBV28 to TRBJ2-7; D could derive from TRBD1 or TRBD2 (5 bases each). CDR3 length: 14 amino acids. Germline values: CDR1 MDHEN, CDR2 SYDVKM. V dropped 5 bases and J dropped 4 bases, with 15 bases sitting between them. The CDR3 sequence: CASSRDPNSYEQYF. The CDR3 nucleotides are TGTGCCAGCAGTCGGGACCCTAATTCATACGAGCAGTACTTC.

There are many counts of this clonotype. This chain joins TRBV20-1 and TRBJ2-4; D call uncertain. The V gene's germline CDR1 is DFQATT and CDR2 SNEGSKA (reference sequence). CDR3 length: 11 residues. Trimming took 5 bases from V and 0 from J, leaving 2 bases between them. CDR3 protein: CSALAKNIQYF. In DNA, the CDR3 is TGCAGTGCTTTAGCCAAAAACATTCAGTACTTC.

This clonotype was seen a few times. This chain uses TRBV29-1 with TRBJ2-3; TRBD2 matches 10 bases. The trim removed 6 bases at V and 3 bases at J, leaving 9 bases unmatched. From germline, CDR1 is SQVTM and CDR2 ANQGSEA. The CDR3 covers 15 residues. The CDR3 is CSVGGLAVRTDTQYF. CDR3 DNA sequence: TGCAGCGTGGGTGGACTAGCGGTGAGAACAGATACGCAGTATTTT.

The chain employs TRBV27 and TRBJ2-6; no clear D. V was cut by 2 bases and J by 0 bases, with 8 bases left in between. This CDR3 has 16 amino acids. Germline V gives CDR1 MNHEY, CDR2 SMNVEV (reference sequence). The CDR3 spells CASSLSPSSGANVLTF. DNA of the CDR3: TGTGCCAGCAGTTTAAGTCCGAGCTCTGGGGCCAACGTCCTGACTTTC.

The sample holds a few counts of this clonotype. The chain links TRBV20-1 to TRBJ2-5; D tentatively reads TRBD1 or TRBD2 (5 bases each). V dropped 6 bases and J dropped 4 bases, with 15 bases sitting between them. CDR1 DFQATT and CDR2 SNEGSKA come from the germline V gene (reference sequence). The CDR3 has 13 amino acids. The CDR3 DNA is TGCAGTGCCCCAGCGGCAGGGTCAGAGACCCAGTACTTC. It is translated as CSAPAAGSETQYF.

This clonotype was counted between two and nine times. The CDR3 is CASSYYGETQYF. The CDR3 nucleotides are TGTGCCAGCAGTTACTACGGAGAGACCCAGTACTTC. J is TRBJ2-5 and V is TRBV6-5; D is unclear. CDR3 length: 12 residues. Trimming shortened V by 1 base and J by 4 bases, and 4 bases separated the two germline ends. Germline V CDR1 and CDR2: MNHEY, SVGAGI.

The CDR3: CASSLDSLDTDTQYF. As DNA, the CDR3 is TGTGCCAGCAGCCTGGACAGTCTAGACACAGATACGCAGTATTTT. The J gene is TRBJ2-3, the V gene TRBV2; maybe TRBD1 (6 bases). The V gene lost 6 bases and the J gene lost 2 bases, with 15 bases spanning the gap. In germline, CDR1 is SNHLY, CDR2 FYNNEI. The CDR3 totals 15 residues.

This chain links TRBV5-1 with TRBJ2-7; D ambiguous. CDR3 size: 11 residues. The germline gives CDR1 SGHRS, CDR2 YFSETQ. Trimming took off 5 bases at V and 5 bases at J, with 8 bases between the two ends. The CDR3 loop reads CASRVGNEQYF. The DNA of the CDR3 is TGCGCCAGCAGGGTAGGAAACGAGCAGTACTTC.

This clonotype appeared a few times. The rearrangement joins TRBV4-2 to TRBJ2-3, with TRBD2 matching 12 bases. Germline V CDR1 and CDR2: LGHNA, YNFKEQ. This CDR3 is 17 amino acids long. V shed 6 bases, J shed 0 bases, and the junction held 7 bases outside the gene matches. The CDR3: CASRSLAGGLSTDTQYF. CDR3 coding DNA: TGTGCCAGCAGGTCACTAGCGGGAGGTCTAAGCACAGATACGCAGTATTTT.

This clonotype showed up just a few times. The chain combines TRBV10-3 with TRBJ2-1; 7 bases align to TRBD2. The CDR3 loop spans 12 amino acids. Germline lookup yields CDR1 ENHRY and CDR2 SYGVKD. Germline trimming cut 8 bases from V and 5 bases from J; bases unmatched to any gene: 3. CDR3 sequence: CAIGGRDNEQFF. The CDR3 nucleotides are TGTGCCATCGGCGGGAGAGACAATGAGCAGTTCTTC.

The V call is TRBV11-1, the J call TRBJ2-1, with 7 nucleotides matching TRBD2. V lost 1 base, J lost 7 bases, and 19 bases stayed unmatched. The CDR3 runs 19 residues. Germline V gene sequence: CDR1 SGHAT, CDR2 FQDESV (reference sequence). The CDR3 spells CASSLGLQIWAGVYNEQFF. The CDR3 nucleotides are TGTGCCAGCAGCTTAGGTCTTCAGATTTGGGCGGGAGTTTATAATGAGCAGTTCTTC.

The chain links TRBV3-1 to TRBJ1-2, with TRBD1 as a possible D gene (6 bases). V lost 5 bases to trimming and J lost 0 bases, with 10 bases between them. This CDR3 is 14 amino acids long. The germline gives CDR1 LGHDT, CDR2 YNNKEL (reference sequence). The CDR3 here is CASSKRTANYGYTF. CDR3 nucleotide sequence: TGTGCCAGCAGCAAACGGACAGCTAACTATGGCTACACCTTC.

CDR3 residues: CASSQILASSYNEQFF. The CDR3 DNA reads as TGCGCCAGCAGCCAAATTCTAGCGAGCTCCTACAATGAGCAGTTCTTC. The chain links TRBV4-1 to TRBJ2-1, with D tentatively TRBD2 (6 bases). From germline, CDR1 is MGHRA and CDR2 YSYEKL. The CDR3 sequence is 16 residues long. V was shortened by 2 bases and J by 0 bases, with 11 bases between the two germline ends.

The chain is built from TRBV29-1 and TRBJ2-1, with 8 bases fitting TRBD2. The CDR3 has 15 amino acids. J was trimmed by 2 bases and V by 4 bases; bases with no gene match: 7. Germline loops: CDR1 SQVTM, CDR2 ANQGSEA. The CDR3 spells CSVAQIAGTYNEQFF. Written as DNA, the CDR3 is TGCAGCGTTGCTCAGATAGCGGGAACCTACAATGAGCAGTTCTTC.

This clonotype has a handful of counts. The chain couples TRBV6-2 or TRBV6-3 to TRBJ2-4; maybe TRBD1 (6 bases). V lost 4 bases and J lost 7, with 14 bases in between. The CDR3 runs to 14 residues. The germline CDR1 and CDR2 sequences are MNHEY and SVGEGT. For the CDR3, the DNA is TGTGCCAGCAGTTTGGGGGCTCTGACCAACATTCAGTACTTC. Translation: CASSLGALTNIQYF.

In its sample, this clonotype was seen a few times. Germline and junction disagree at one end, which may indicate a read error. This chain connects TRBV7-7 to TRBJ2-3, with TRBD2 as a possible D gene (5 bases). The CDR3 extends over 13 amino acids. CDR1 and CDR2 from the germline V gene are SSHAT and FNYEAQ (reference sequence). The CDR3 region is CASSLDYIDTQYF. CDR3 coding DNA: TGTGCTAGCAGCTTAGACTACATAGATACGCAGTATTTT.